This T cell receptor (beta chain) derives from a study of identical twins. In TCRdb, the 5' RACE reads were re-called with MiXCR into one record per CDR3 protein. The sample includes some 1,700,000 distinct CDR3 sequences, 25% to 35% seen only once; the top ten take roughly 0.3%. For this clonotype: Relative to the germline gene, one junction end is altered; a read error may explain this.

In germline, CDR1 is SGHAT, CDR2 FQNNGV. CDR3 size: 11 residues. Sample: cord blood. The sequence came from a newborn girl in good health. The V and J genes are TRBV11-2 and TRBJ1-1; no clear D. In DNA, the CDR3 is TGTGCCTGCAGCTTAGTAACTGAAGCTTTCTTT. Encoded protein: CACSLVTEAFF.